This TCR beta chain was identified during a study of blood T cell repertoires in COVID-19. Study-level background: Material from acute and convalescent COVID-19 was sourced from the United States, Italy and Spain. Sources were T cells, B-cell-depleted T cells, or PBMCs; the material itself was cDNA or gDNA.

Original processing methods: Reference gene primer amplification yielded estimated nucleated cell counts. Some clones are missing from TCRdb's copy, which holds only in-frame ones; the method was immunoSEQ multiplex PCR. Clone size and the V and J calls come from that table; the DNA yielded D and trimming. This table holds about 110,000 clones, over 75% found once. The CDR3 extends over 14 amino acids. V was trimmed by 4 bases and J by 5 bases, leaving 12 bases between them. Germline lookup yields CDR1 SGHRS and CDR2 YFSETQ. The specimen was peripheral blood. V is TRBV5-1 and J is TRBJ1-4; D possibly corresponds to TRBD1 (6 bases). This sequence originates from a human donor in a cohort sampled during active COVID-19. This CDR3 is CASSGTKPNEKLFF. CDR3 DNA: TGCGCCAGCAGCGGGACAAAACCAAATGAAAAACTGTTTTTT.